These 4 T cell receptor beta chains were all obtained from the same sample, sequenced in a study of shared clonotypes between healthy human individuals. Naive CD8 populations comprised CD45RO-negative cells positively selected for CCR7, excluding terminally differentiated effector memory CD45RA+ cells. Repertoires were generated with immunoSEQ multiplex PCR, while TCRdb's copy carries only in-frame clones and drops some. Of some 2.1 million clones listed, around 93% are singletons. Sequencing used naive CD8+ T cells from PBMCs. The receptor set was obtained from a man aged 18 to 30 in good health. Some clones in this sample may be carry-over from other donors' samples.

This clone showed up just once. The rearrangement uses TRBV7-9 and TRBJ2-1, with D perhaps matching TRBD1 (5 bases). Per the germline V gene, CDR1 is SEHNR and CDR2 is FQNEAQ (reference sequence). Trimming removed 5 bases at V and 1 base at J, with 12 bases between. This CDR3 region has 15 residues. CDR3 protein: CASSPGALSYNEQFF. CDR3 coding DNA: TGTGCCAGCAGCCCTGGGGCCCTGTCCTACAATGAGCAGTTCTTC.

J is TRBJ1-5 and V is TRBV6-9; D gene ambiguous. The length of the CDR3 is 16 residues. Per germline, CDR1 MNHGY and CDR2 SVAAGI. Between the trimmed V and J ends, which lost 6 bases and 0 bases, there was a span of 15 bases. The CDR3 sequence is CASSPRPRPSNQPQHF. CDR3 in DNA: TGTGCCAGCAGCCCTCGCCCTAGGCCTAGCAATCAGCCCCAGCATTTT.

A note on this clone: Distinct nucleotide sequences in the sample also encode this CDR3. This CDR3 reads CASSWGQGNQPQHF. The CDR3 DNA reads as TGTGCCAGCAGTTGGGGACAGGGAAATCAGCCCCAGCATTTT. The chain joins TRBV28 to TRBJ1-5, with TRBD1 matching over 9 bases. The CDR3 is 14 residues long. Germline V lookup: CDR1 MDHEN, CDR2 SYDVKM. Trimming took 4 bases from V and 4 from J; bases not matched to a gene: 2.

This clone came up once. The chain has TRBV4-3 and TRBJ2-3; D is unclear. Germline assignment: CDR1 LGHNA and CDR2 YSLEER. The ends were cut back, 0 bases at V and 0 bases at J, with 7 bases in the middle. The CDR3 length is 15 residues. This chain's CDR3 is CASSQELVSTDTQYF. Written as DNA, the CDR3 is TGCGCCAGCAGCCAAGAACTGGTTAGCACAGATACGCAGTATTTT.